This T cell receptor (beta chain) was recorded in a study of T cells in Graves' hyperthyroidism and ophthalmopathy. A few counts support this clonotype. What it binds is not known. Template material for amplifying TCR beta CDR3 regions consisted of RNA transcripts. The study used the HTBI primer set for a first-round RT-PCR of the TCR CDR3. A single record per CDR3 protein comes from TCRdb applying MiXCR to the multiplex PCR reads. Among roughly 740,000 distinct CDR3 sequences listed, roughly 15% were seen once. The CDR3 extends over 14 amino acids. Germline values: CDR1 DFQATT, CDR2 SNEGSKA (reference sequence). A lack of ophthalmopathy progression within 18 months defined stable Graves' hyperthyroidism. Uncontrolled infection, other autoimmune disease, pregnancy and lactation each barred patients from inclusion. General study results and limits: Most expanded thyroid clonotypes above 0.001 recurred in blood.

The chain links TRBV20-1 to TRBJ2-1, with D tentatively TRBD2 (6 bases). The sample consisted of blood. The sequence derives from a man between 18 and 35 years old with Graves' hyperthyroidism. CDR3 residues: CASGEAVSYNEQFF. The CDR3 bases are TGCGCCTCCGGGGAGGCAGTCTCCTACAATGAGCAGTTCTTC.